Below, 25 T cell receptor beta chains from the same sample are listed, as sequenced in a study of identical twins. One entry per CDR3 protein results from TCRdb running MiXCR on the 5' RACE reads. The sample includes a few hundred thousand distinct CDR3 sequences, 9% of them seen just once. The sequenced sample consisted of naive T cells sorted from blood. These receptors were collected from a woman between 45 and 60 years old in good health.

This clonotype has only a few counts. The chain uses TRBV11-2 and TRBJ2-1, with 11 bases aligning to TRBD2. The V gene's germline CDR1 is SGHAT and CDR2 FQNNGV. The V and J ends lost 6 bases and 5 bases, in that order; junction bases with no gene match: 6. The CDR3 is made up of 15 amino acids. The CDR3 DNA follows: TGTGCCAGCAGACCCGCTAGCGGGAGGAACAATGAGCAGTTCTTC. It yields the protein CASRPASGRNNEQFF.

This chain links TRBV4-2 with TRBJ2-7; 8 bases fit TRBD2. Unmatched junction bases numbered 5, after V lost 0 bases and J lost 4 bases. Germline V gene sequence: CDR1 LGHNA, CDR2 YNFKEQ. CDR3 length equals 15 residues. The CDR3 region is CASSQDRPSGYEQYF. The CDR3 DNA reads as TGTGCCAGCAGCCAAGATCGTCCTAGCGGGTACGAGCAGTACTTC.

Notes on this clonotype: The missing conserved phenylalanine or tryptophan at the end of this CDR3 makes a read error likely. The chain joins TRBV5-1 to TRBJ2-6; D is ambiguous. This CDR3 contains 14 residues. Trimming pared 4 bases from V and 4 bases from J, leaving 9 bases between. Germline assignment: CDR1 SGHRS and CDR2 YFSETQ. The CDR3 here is CASSPIRGANVLTI. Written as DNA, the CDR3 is TGCGCCAGCAGCCCAATCCGGGGGGCCAACGTCCTGACTATC.

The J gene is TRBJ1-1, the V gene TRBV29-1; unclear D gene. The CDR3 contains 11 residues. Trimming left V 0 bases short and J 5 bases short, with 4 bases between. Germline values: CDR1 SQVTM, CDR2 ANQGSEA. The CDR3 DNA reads TGCAGCGTTGAAGAGGGGACTGAAGCTTTCTTT. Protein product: CSVEEGTEAFF.

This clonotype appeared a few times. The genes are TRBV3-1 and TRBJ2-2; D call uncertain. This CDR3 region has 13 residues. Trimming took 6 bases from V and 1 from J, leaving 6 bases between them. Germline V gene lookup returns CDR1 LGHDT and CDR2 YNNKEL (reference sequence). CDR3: CASSGKNTGELFF. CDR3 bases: TGTGCCAGCAGTGGGAAGAACACCGGGGAGCTGTTTTTT.

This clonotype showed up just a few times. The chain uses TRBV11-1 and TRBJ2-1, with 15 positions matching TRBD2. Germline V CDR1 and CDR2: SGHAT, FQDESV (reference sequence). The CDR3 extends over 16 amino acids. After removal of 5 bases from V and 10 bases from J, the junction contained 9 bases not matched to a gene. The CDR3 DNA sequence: TGTGCCAGCAGCACGCGGACTAGCGGGAGGGCCGCGGAGCAGTTCTTC. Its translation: CASSTRTSGRAAEQFF.

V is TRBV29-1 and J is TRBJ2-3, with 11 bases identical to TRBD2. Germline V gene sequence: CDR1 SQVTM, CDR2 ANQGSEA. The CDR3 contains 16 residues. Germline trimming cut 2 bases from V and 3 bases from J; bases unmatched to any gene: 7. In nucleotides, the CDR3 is TGCAGCGTTGAATTCTATCCTAGCGGGAGGACAGATACGCAGTATTTT. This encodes CSVEFYPSGRTDTQYF.

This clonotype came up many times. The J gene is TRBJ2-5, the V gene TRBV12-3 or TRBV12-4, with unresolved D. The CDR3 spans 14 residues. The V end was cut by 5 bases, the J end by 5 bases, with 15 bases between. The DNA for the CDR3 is TGTGCCAGCAGTAACTATTGGGTCGGGGAGACCCAGTACTTC. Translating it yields CASSNYWVGETQYF.

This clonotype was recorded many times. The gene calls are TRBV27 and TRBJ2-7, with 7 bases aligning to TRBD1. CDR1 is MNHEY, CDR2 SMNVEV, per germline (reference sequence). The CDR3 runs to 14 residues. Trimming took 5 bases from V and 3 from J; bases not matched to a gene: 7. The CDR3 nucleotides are TGTGCCAGCAGTCCGCCGGGACAGCTCTACGAGCAGTACTTC. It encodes CASSPPGQLYEQYF.

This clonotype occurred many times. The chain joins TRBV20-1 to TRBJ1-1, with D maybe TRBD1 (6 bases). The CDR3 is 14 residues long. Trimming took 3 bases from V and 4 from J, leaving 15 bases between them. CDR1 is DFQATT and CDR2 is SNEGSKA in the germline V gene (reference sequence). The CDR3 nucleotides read TGCAGTGCTAGTCCTCGGGGGCTCAGCACTGAAGCTTTCTTT. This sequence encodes CSASPRGLSTEAFF.

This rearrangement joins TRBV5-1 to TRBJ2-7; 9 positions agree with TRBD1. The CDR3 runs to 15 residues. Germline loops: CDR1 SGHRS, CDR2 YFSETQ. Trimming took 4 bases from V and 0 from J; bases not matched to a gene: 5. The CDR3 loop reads CASSIDRGNSYEQYF. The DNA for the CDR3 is TGCGCCAGCAGCATTGACAGGGGGAACTCCTACGAGCAGTACTTC.

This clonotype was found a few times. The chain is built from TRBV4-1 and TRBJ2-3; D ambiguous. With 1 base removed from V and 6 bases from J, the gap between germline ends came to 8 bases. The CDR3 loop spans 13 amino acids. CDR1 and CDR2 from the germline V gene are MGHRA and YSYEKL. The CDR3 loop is CASSQVVRDTQYF. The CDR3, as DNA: TGCGCCAGCAGCCAAGTAGTTCGGGATACGCAGTATTTT.

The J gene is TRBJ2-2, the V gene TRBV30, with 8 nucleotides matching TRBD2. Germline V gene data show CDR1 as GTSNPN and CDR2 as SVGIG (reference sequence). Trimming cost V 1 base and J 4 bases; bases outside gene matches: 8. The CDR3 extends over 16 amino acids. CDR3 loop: CAWSALAGRGTGELFF. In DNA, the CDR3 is TGTGCCTGGAGTGCCTTAGCGGGAAGGGGCACCGGGGAGCTGTTTTTT.

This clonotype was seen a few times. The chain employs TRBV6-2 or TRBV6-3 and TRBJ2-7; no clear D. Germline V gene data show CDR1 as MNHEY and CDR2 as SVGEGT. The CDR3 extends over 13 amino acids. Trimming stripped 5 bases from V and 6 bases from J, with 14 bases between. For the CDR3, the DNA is TGTGCCAGCAGTACCTGGCAGTCCATCGAGCAGTACGTC. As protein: CASSTWQSIEQYV.

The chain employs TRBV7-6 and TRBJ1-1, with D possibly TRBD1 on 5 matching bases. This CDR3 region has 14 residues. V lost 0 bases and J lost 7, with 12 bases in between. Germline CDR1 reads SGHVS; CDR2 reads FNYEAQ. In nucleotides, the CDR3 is TGTGCCAGCAGCTTAGCCGGGGACGGGGATGAAGCTTTCTTT. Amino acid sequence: CASSLAGDGDEAFF.

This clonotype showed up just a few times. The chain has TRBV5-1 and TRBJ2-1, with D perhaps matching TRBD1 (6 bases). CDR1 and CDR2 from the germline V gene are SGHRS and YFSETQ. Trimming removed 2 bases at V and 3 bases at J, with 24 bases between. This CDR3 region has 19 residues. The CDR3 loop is CASSFPPGQRGQHYNEQFF. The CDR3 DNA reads TGCGCCAGCAGCTTCCCCCCGGGACAACGGGGCCAACACTACAATGAGCAGTTCTTC.

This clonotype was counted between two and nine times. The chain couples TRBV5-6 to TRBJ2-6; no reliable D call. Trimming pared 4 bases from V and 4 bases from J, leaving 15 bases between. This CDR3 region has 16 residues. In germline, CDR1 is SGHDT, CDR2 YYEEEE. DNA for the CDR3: TGTGCCAGCAGCACTACAATATACGGCGGGGCCAACGTCCTGACTTTC. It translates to CASSTTIYGGANVLTF.

CDR3 bases: TGTGCCAGCAGTCCCGACAGATATAATTCACCCCTCCACTTT. Protein sequence: CASSPDRYNSPLHF. The chain is built from TRBV27 and TRBJ1-6; perhaps TRBD1 as D (5 bases). The CDR3 extends over 14 amino acids. Germline-derived CDR1 and CDR2 are MNHEY and SMNVEV (reference sequence). Deletions cut 5 bases from V and 4 bases from J, with 9 bases between.

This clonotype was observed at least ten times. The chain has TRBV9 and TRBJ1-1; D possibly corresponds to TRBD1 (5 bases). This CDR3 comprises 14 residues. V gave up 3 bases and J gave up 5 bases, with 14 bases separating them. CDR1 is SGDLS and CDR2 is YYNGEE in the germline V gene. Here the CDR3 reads CASSAAQGRTEAFF. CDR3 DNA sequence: TGTGCCAGCAGCGCCGCGCAGGGCAGAACTGAAGCTTTCTTT.

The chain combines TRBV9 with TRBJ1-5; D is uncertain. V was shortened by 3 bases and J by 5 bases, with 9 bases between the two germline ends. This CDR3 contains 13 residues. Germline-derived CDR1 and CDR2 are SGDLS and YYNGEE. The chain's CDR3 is CASSAYPYQPQHF. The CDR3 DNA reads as TGTGCCAGCAGCGCGTACCCTTATCAGCCCCAGCATTTT. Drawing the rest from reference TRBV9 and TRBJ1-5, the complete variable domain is DSGVTQTPKHLITATGQRVTLRCSPRSGDLSVYWYQQSLDQGLQFLIQYYNGEERAKGNILERFSAQQFPDLHSELNLSSLELGDSALYFCASSAYPYQPQHFGDGTRLSIL.

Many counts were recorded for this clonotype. The CDR3 protein is CSAKRPLGGGTEAFF. For the CDR3, the DNA is TGCAGTGCCAAGCGTCCCTTGGGTGGAGGCACTGAAGCTTTCTTT. The chain joins TRBV20-1 to TRBJ1-1; D remains unclear. CDR3 length: 15 amino acids. V was trimmed by 6 bases and J by 4 bases, leaving 21 bases between them. CDR1 and CDR2 from the germline V gene are DFQATT and SNEGSKA (reference sequence).

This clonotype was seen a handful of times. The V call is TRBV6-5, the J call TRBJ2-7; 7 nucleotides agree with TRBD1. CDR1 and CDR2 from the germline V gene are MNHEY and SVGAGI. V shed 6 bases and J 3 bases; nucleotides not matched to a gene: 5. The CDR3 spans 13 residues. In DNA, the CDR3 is TGTGCCAGCAGCGAGACAGGGCTCTACGAGCAGTACTTC. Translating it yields CASSETGLYEQYF.

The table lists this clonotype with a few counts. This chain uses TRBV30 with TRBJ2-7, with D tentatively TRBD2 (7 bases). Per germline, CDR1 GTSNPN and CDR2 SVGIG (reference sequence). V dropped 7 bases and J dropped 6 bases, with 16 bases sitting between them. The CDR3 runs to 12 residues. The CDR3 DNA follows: TGTGCCTCCAGGGGCGGGAGTCTCGAGCAGTACTTC. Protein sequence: CASRGGSLEQYF.

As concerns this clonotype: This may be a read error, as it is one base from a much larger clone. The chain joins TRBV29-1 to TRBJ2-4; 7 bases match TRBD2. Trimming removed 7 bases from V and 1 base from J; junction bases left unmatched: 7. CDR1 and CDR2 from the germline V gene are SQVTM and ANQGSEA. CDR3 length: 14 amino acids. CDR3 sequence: CSASTREAKNIQYF. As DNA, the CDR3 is TGCAGCGCCTCTACGCGGGAGGCCAAAAACATTCAGTACTTC.

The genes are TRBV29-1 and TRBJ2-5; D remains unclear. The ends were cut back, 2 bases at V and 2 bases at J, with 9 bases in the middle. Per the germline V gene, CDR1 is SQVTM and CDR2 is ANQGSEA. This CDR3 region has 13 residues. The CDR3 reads CSVEQHSQETQYF. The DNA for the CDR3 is TGCAGCGTTGAACAGCACAGTCAAGAGACCCAGTACTTC.